What follows is one T cell receptor beta chain and its context. V shed 4 bases and J 0 bases; nucleotides not matched to a gene: 6. The CDR3 is 16 residues long. Germline V lookup: CDR1 MNHEY, CDR2 SVGEGT. The sample is drawn from a study of blood T cell repertoires in COVID-19. Assay used: immunoSEQ multiplex PCR; TCRdb lists only in-frame clones, some missing. The repertoire includes about 130,000 clones, approximately 84% of them detected once, and approximately 18% sits in the top ten. The sequence was collected from an elderly woman with acute or convalescent COVID-19. Sequencing input: peripheral blood. The rearrangement uses TRBV6-2 or TRBV6-3 and TRBJ1-5; 7 nucleotides agree with TRBD1. The CDR3: CASSSHRGNSNQPQHF. CDR3 DNA sequence: TGTGCCAGCAGTTCCCACAGGGGAAATAGCAATCAGCCCCAGCATTTT.